The present TCR beta chain was sequenced within a study of blood T cells in healthy people across ages. Study-wide results and limits: Expanded clonotype shifts may have been confounded, as the donors had an unknown CMV status. Long-lived and aged donors differed, with more naive CD4+ cells and higher diversity in the long-lived.

For the second PCR, which ran for roughly 6 to 12 cycles, a sample-barcoded 5' primer and a J-beta primer mix were used. TCRdb itself ran the 5' RACE reads through MiXCR, one entry per CDR3 protein. Of 650,000 to 800,000 distinct CDR3 sequences listed, 40% to 50% were seen once; the top ten hold about a fifth. The CDR3 consists of 14 residues. The V gene's germline CDR1 is MNHEY and CDR2 SVGEGT. This clonotype was seen a handful of times. The antigen remains undetermined. Sample: blood. The clonotype originates from a man aged 60 to 75 in good health. The V and J genes are TRBV6-2 or TRBV6-3 and TRBJ2-5; D call uncertain. With the DNA end fitting TRBJ2-7 better, the J assignment may be wrong. The CDR3 protein is CASSYDGLSNEQYF. In DNA form, the CDR3 reads TGTGCCAGCAGTTATGACGGGTTGTCCAACGAGCAGTACTTC.